Detailed here is one TCR beta chain. This entry belongs to a study of early T cells in non-severe SARS-CoV-2 infection. TCRdb called the 5' RACE reads again in MiXCR, with one record for every CDR3 protein. The repertoire has some 57,000 distinct CDR3 sequences, roughly 8.2% of them found once; the top ten carry approximately 4.4%. Germline CDR1 is KGHSH and CDR2 is LQKENI. Trimming removed 0 bases from V and 0 bases from J, with 11 bases in between. The CDR3 has 17 residues. The receptor was isolated from an adult who was a healthcare worker with PCR-confirmed SARS-CoV-2 infection or an uninfected control (not recorded which). The genes are TRBV18 and TRBJ2-2, with D perhaps TRBD2 (5 bases). Specimen: whole blood. The DNA for the CDR3 is TGTGCCAGCTCACCACCTGGACGGCGGGCGAACACCGGGGAGCTGTTTTTT. This codes for CASSPPGRRANTGELFF.